These 28 T cell receptor beta chains share one sample of origin, sequenced in a study of blood T cell repertoires in COVID-19. Data came from immunoSEQ multiplex PCR; TCRdb stores just in-frame clones and leaves some out. The sample carries 55,000 to 80,000 clones, approximately 80% recorded once. The specimen sequenced was peripheral blood. Receptors were obtained from a man older than 75 with active COVID-19.

This clone has just one count. The chain employs TRBV5-1 and TRBJ2-7; 7 bases fit TRBD1. The CDR3 sequence is 12 residues long. Germline V gene lookup returns CDR1 SGHRS and CDR2 YFSETQ. With V trimmed by 0 bases and J by 6 bases, 0 bases remained unmatched. CDR3 bases: TGCGCCAGCAGCTTGGAGGGGGCCGAGCAGTACTTC. Protein: CASSLEGAEQYF.

The genes are TRBV7-9 and TRBJ2-5; weak D call: TRBD2 (5 bases). CDR3 size: 14 residues. Per germline, CDR1 SEHNR and CDR2 FQNEAQ (reference sequence). V lost 6 bases and J lost 4, with 15 bases in between. CDR3 sequence reads: CASSLGLRGETQYF. The CDR3 nucleotides read TGTGCCAGCAGTCTGGGTCTTCGGGGAGAGACCCAGTACTTC.

V gene TRBV12-3 or TRBV12-4 combines with J gene TRBJ1-2; 7 bases are shared with TRBD1. The CDR3 totals 13 residues. V was clipped by 3 bases and J by 5 bases; unmatched bases: 3. The CDR3 sequence: CASSFGQEYGYTF. Written as DNA, the CDR3 is TGTGCCAGCAGTTTCGGACAGGAGTATGGCTACACCTTC.

The rearrangement joins TRBV7-6 to TRBJ2-5; TRBD1 matches at 8 bases. Germline V CDR1 and CDR2: SGHVS, FNYEAQ. This CDR3 is built from 16 residues. Unmatched junction bases numbered 8, after V lost 5 bases and J lost 0 bases. CDR3 sequence (DNA): TGTGCCAGCAGCCCCACCGGGACAGGAAACCAAGAGACCCAGTACTTC. As protein: CASSPTGTGNQETQYF.

The chain is built from TRBV5-4 and TRBJ1-2; 9 nucleotides agree with TRBD1. Germline loops: CDR1 SGHNT, CDR2 YYREEE (reference sequence). V was clipped by 4 bases and J by 14 bases; unmatched bases: 15. The CDR3 runs 14 residues. CDR3: CASSLNKGDRDLTF. CDR3 in DNA: TGTGCCAGCAGCCTCAACAAAGGGGACAGGGACCTAACCTTC.

The rearrangement links TRBV6-5 to TRBJ1-5; 8 bases align to TRBD1. This CDR3 has 13 residues. From germline, CDR1 is MNHEY and CDR2 SVGAGI. After removal of 7 bases from V and 5 bases from J, the junction contained 4 bases not matched to a gene. CDR3 in amino acids: CASTLTGDQPQHF. The DNA for the CDR3 is TGTGCCAGCACTCTGACAGGGGATCAGCCCCAGCATTTT.

This chain links TRBV15 with TRBJ2-7; a possible D gene is TRBD2 (6 bases). The CDR3 is 17 amino acids. Trimming removed 1 base from V and 2 bases from J, with 18 bases in between. Germline lookup yields CDR1 LNHNV and CDR2 YYDKDF (reference sequence). DNA of the CDR3: TGTGCCACCAGCAGAGGGGGGGTGACGCTGGGAACCTACGAGCAGTACTTC. Its protein product is CATSRGGVTLGTYEQYF. Full variable domain (missing parts from reference TRBV15 and TRBJ2-7): DAMVIQNPRYQVTQFGKPVTLSCSQTLNHNVMYWYQQKSSQAPKLLFHYYDKDFNNEADTPDNFQSRRPNTSFCFLDIRSPGLGDTAMYLCATSRGGVTLGTYEQYFGPGTRLTVT.

The chain has TRBV30 and TRBJ1-3; 7 bases align to TRBD1. Germline V gives CDR1 GTSNPN, CDR2 SVGIG (reference sequence). V was pared by 3 bases and J by 0 bases, with 14 bases of the junction left unmatched. The CDR3 covers 18 residues. CDR3 coding DNA: TGTGCCTGGAGAGTGTTAAGGGACAGTTCCTCCTCTGGAAACACCATATATTTT. Translated: CAWRVLRDSSSSGNTIYF.

The V and J genes are TRBV29-1 and TRBJ2-7, with D maybe TRBD1 (6 bases). V was trimmed by 4 bases and J by 4 bases, leaving 11 bases between them. The length of the CDR3 is 12 residues. CDR1 is SQVTM, CDR2 ANQGSEA, per germline. The CDR3, as DNA: TGCAGCGTTGGAGGGGGTGGATACGAGCAGTACTTC. It is translated as CSVGGGGYEQYF.

The rearrangement joins TRBV19 to TRBJ2-3; 8 positions agree with TRBD2. The length of the CDR3 is 16 residues. Losses at the gene ends were 5 bases for V and 1 base for J; bases not matched to a gene: 8. CDR1 and CDR2 (germline): LNHDA, SQIVND (reference sequence). The CDR3 here is CASSENPGGGTDTQYF. CDR3 nucleotides: TGTGCCAGTAGTGAAAACCCCGGGGGGGGCACAGATACGCAGTATTTT.

The rearrangement links TRBV5-4 to TRBJ2-6; D is undetermined. This CDR3 has 16 residues. The V end was cut by 1 base, the J end by 0 bases, with 8 bases between. Germline V gene data show CDR1 as SGHNT and CDR2 as YYREEE (reference sequence). For the CDR3, the DNA is TGTGCCAGCAGCTTGTGGCAGAACTCTGGGGCCAACGTCCTGACTTTC. Protein: CASSLWQNSGANVLTF.

The V and J genes are TRBV3-1 (or the pseudogene TRBV3-2) and TRBJ1-1; D may be TRBD1 (5 bases). This CDR3 contains 15 residues. Trimming took 5 bases from V and 1 from J, leaving 14 bases between them. Germline-derived CDR1 and CDR2 are LGHDT and YNNKEL (reference sequence). In DNA form, the CDR3 reads TGTGCCAGCAGCTGGGGCGAGGTCCGGAACACTGAAGCTTTCTTT. Its protein product is CASSWGEVRNTEAFF.

The chain carries TRBV3-1 (or the pseudogene TRBV3-2) and TRBJ2-3; D gene ambiguous. Between the trimmed V and J ends, which lost 1 base and 5 bases, there was a span of 4 bases. The CDR3 loop spans 12 amino acids. Looked up from germline, CDR1 is LGHDT and CDR2 is YNNKEL (reference sequence). The chain's CDR3 is CASSQAVDTQYF. CDR3 DNA: TGTGCCAGCAGCCAAGCTGTAGATACGCAGTATTTT.

The rearrangement links TRBV2 to TRBJ2-2; a possible D gene is TRBD1 (5 bases). The germline V and J ends were trimmed by 7 bases and 2 bases, with 11 bases remaining between them. CDR3 length: 14 residues. The V gene's germline CDR1 is SNHLY and CDR2 FYNNEI. The CDR3 loop reads CASNHDSNTGELFF. In nucleotides, the CDR3 is TGTGCCAGCAATCATGACAGCAACACCGGGGAGCTGTTTTTT.

This rearrangement joins TRBV12-5 to TRBJ1-3; D is undetermined. Germline V lookup: CDR1 LGHNT, CDR2 FRNRAP. CDR3 length: 15 residues. Trimming removed 0 bases at V and 9 bases at J, with 15 bases between. This CDR3 reads CASGLVQSGSFTIYF. CDR3 sequence (DNA): TGTGCTAGTGGTTTGGTACAGTCGGGGAGCTTCACCATATATTTT.

The chain couples TRBV19 to TRBJ1-5, with TRBD1 matching 8 bases. The CDR3 spans 14 residues. The J segment lost 2 bases and the V segment lost 5 bases, leaving 2 bases of the junction unmatched. The germline V gene encodes CDR1 LNHDA and CDR2 SQIVND (reference sequence). Here the CDR3 reads CASSDRGGNQPQHF. The CDR3 nucleotides are TGTGCCAGTAGTGACAGGGGTGGCAATCAGCCCCAGCATTTT. Combining the CDR3 with reference TRBV19 and TRBJ1-5 gives the whole variable domain DGGITQSPKYLFRKEGQNVTLSCEQNLNHDAMYWYRQDPGQGLRLIYYSQIVNDFQKGDIAEGYSVSREKKESFPLTVTSAQKNPTAFYLCASSDRGGNQPQHFGDGTRLSIL.

The rearrangement uses TRBV7-6 and TRBJ1-4; TRBD1 is a possible D gene (6 bases). Trimming pared 4 bases from V and 8 bases from J, leaving 20 bases between. CDR1 is SGHVS, CDR2 FNYEAQ, per germline. This CDR3 has 16 amino acids. CDR3 region: CASSSRDNLGIEKLFF. CDR3 coding DNA: TGTGCCAGCAGCTCACGGGACAATCTGGGGATCGAAAAACTGTTTTTT.

V gene TRBV19 combines with J gene TRBJ2-3; possibly TRBD1 for D (5 bases). This CDR3 is built from 13 residues. Trimming removed 11 bases at V and 2 bases at J, with 14 bases between. Germline V lookup: CDR1 LNHDA, CDR2 SQIVND (reference sequence). The CDR3 here is CASKGDNTDTQYF. CDR3 DNA: TGTGCCTCCAAAGGGGATAACACAGATACGCAGTATTTT.

This rearrangement joins TRBV6-5 to TRBJ1-4; D is uncertain. CDR1 and CDR2 from the germline V gene are MNHEY and SVGAGI. The CDR3 contains 14 residues. V was trimmed by 0 bases and J by 5 bases, leaving 7 bases between them. The CDR3 DNA sequence: TGTGCCAGCAGTTACTCGAACGGGAATGAAAAACTGTTTTTT. It yields the protein CASSYSNGNEKLFF.

V usage is TRBV6-5 and J usage is TRBJ2-1, with 10 nucleotides matching TRBD2. Trimming cost V 11 bases and J 9 bases; bases outside gene matches: 13. The CDR3 is 14 residues long. Looked up from germline, CDR1 is MNHEY and CDR2 is SVGAGI. The CDR3: CASIRTSGRSEQFF. The CDR3 coding sequence is TGTGCCTCGATTAGGACTAGCGGCAGGAGTGAGCAGTTCTTC.

To note about this clone: A junction end diverges from the germline sequence, so it may reflect a read error. The gene calls are TRBV11-2 and TRBJ2-1, with D perhaps matching TRBD2 (7 bases). The CDR3 loop spans 14 amino acids. Per germline, CDR1 SGHAT and CDR2 FQNNGV. CDR3 protein: CASRLGGGSNEQFF. The CDR3 DNA sequence: TGTGCCAGCAGATTAGGGGGGGGAAGCAATGAGCAGTTCTTC. The complete variable domain, with remaining parts taken from reference TRBV11-2 and TRBJ2-1, reads EAGVAQSPRYKIIEKRQSVAFWCNPISGHATLYWYQQILGQGPKLLIQFQNNGVVDDSQLPKDRFSAERLKGVDSTLKIQPAKLEDSAVYLCASRLGGGSNEQFFGPGTRLTVL.

The rearrangement joins TRBV12-5 to TRBJ2-5, with TRBD1 identical over 7 bases. The V segment lost 5 bases and the J segment 2 bases; nucleotides outside the gene matches: 14. The CDR3 is made up of 17 amino acids. CDR1 is LGHNT, CDR2 FRNRAP, per germline. As DNA, the CDR3 is TGTGCTAGTGGTAAATGGACAACAGGGGTCATACAAGAGACCCAGTACTTC. Translating it yields CASGKWTTGVIQETQYF.

This clone was seen just once. The gene calls are TRBV5-1 and TRBJ1-3; possibly TRBD1 for D (6 bases). V dropped 3 bases and J dropped 0 bases, with 16 bases sitting between them. In germline, CDR1 is SGHRS, CDR2 YFSETQ. CDR3 length: 17 amino acids. CDR3 residues: CASSSDGQTLSGNTIYF. The CDR3 DNA is TGCGCCAGCAGCTCGGATGGACAGACACTCTCTGGAAACACCATATATTTT.

This chain uses TRBV4-2 with TRBJ2-1; 8 bases are a match to TRBD1. Germline loops: CDR1 LGHNA, CDR2 YNFKEQ. The CDR3 consists of 16 residues. The V and J ends lost 0 bases and 5 bases, in that order; junction bases with no gene match: 6. This CDR3 is CASSQDWTGYNNEQFF. In DNA form, the CDR3 reads TGTGCCAGCAGCCAAGATTGGACAGGGTATAACAATGAGCAGTTCTTC.

The J gene is TRBJ2-6, the V gene TRBV2; D possibly corresponds to TRBD1 (6 bases). The CDR3 sequence is 18 residues long. The ends were cut back, 5 bases at V and 1 base at J, with 18 bases in the middle. Germline values: CDR1 SNHLY, CDR2 FYNNEI. CDR3 nucleotide sequence: TGTGCCAGCAGTCACAGGGTAGTCCTTCGTTCTGGGGCCAACGTCCTGACTTTC. Amino acids: CASSHRVVLRSGANVLTF.

V usage is TRBV29-1 and J usage is TRBJ2-7, with TRBD1 matching over 9 bases. Germline V gene sequence: CDR1 SQVTM, CDR2 ANQGSEA. The ends lost 6 bases at V and 5 bases at J; junction bases unmatched: 5. The CDR3 sequence is 12 residues long. The chain's CDR3 is CSVIRQGDEQYF. The CDR3 coding sequence is TGCAGCGTCATCCGACAGGGGGACGAGCAGTACTTC.

The chain has TRBV18 and TRBJ1-2; 8 nucleotides match TRBD1. Trimming at V came to 4 bases and at J to 7 bases, leaving 5 bases not matched to a gene. The CDR3 totals 13 residues. Germline CDR1 reads KGHSH; CDR2 reads LQKENI. CDR3 residues: CASSRGQGSGYTF. The CDR3 region has the DNA TGTGCCAGCTCACGCGGACAGGGAAGTGGCTACACCTTC. The full variable domain, its missing parts supplied by reference TRBV18 and TRBJ1-2, is NAGVMQNPRHLVRRRGQEARLRCSPMKGHSHVYWYRQLPEEGLKFMVYLQKENIIDESGMPKERFSAEFPKEGPSILRIQQVVRGDSAAYFCASSRGQGSGYTFGSGTRLTVV.

The chain uses TRBV7-3 and TRBJ2-3; 11 nucleotides match TRBD2. V dropped 0 bases and J dropped 6; count of bases not matched to a gene: 2. CDR1 is SGHTA and CDR2 is FQGTGA in the germline V gene. The CDR3 is 15 residues long. Written as DNA, the CDR3 is TGTGCCAGCAGCTTAACTAGCGGGGGGGCGGATACGCAGTATTTT. It specifies CASSLTSGGADTQYF. Full variable domain (remainder filled in from reference TRBV7-3 and TRBJ2-3): GAGVSQTPSNKVTEKGKYVELRCDPISGHTALYWYRQSLGQGPEFLIYFQGTGAADDSGLPNDRFFAVRPEGSVSTLKIQRTERGDSAVYLCASSLTSGGADTQYFGPGTRLTVL.